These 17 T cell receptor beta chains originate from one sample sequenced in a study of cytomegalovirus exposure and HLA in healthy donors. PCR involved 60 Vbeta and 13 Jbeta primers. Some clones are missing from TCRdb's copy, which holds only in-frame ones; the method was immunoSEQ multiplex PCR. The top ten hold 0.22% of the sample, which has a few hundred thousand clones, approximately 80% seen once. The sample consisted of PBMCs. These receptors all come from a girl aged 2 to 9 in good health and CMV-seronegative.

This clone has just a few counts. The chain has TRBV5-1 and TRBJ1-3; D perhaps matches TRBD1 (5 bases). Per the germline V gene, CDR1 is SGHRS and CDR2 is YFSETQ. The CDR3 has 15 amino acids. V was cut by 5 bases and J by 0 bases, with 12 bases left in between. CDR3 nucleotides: TGCGCCAGCAGGCCTACAGGATTCTCTGGAAACACCATATATTTT. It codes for CASRPTGFSGNTIYF.

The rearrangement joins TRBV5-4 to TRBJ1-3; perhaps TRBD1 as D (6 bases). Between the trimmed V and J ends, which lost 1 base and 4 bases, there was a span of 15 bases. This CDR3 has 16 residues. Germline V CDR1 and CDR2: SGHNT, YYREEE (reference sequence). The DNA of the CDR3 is TGTGCCAGCAGCTTGTCGGGGGGACATCTCGGAAACACCATATATTTT. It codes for CASSLSGGHLGNTIYF.

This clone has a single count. CDR3: CASTSGGGPYNEQFF. CDR3 nucleotides: TGTGCCAGCACATCAGGAGGAGGGCCCTACAATGAGCAGTTCTTC. The chain joins TRBV7-9 to TRBJ2-1; TRBD2 might be the D (6 bases). V lost 7 bases to trimming and J lost 2 bases, with 15 bases between them. CDR3 length: 15 amino acids. Germline V gene sequence: CDR1 SEHNR, CDR2 FQNEAQ (reference sequence).

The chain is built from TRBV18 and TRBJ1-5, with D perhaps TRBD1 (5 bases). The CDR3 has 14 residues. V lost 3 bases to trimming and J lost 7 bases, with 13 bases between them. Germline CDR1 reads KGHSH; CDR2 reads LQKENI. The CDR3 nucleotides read TGTGCCAGCTCACCTGTCCAGGGCGACCAGCCCCAGCATTTT. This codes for CASSPVQGDQPQHF.

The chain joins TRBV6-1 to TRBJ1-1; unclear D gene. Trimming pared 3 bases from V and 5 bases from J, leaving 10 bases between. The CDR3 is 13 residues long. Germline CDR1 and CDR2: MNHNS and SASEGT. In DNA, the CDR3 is TGTGCCAGCAGTGACTTGACATGGACTGAAGCTTTCTTT. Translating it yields CASSDLTWTEAFF.

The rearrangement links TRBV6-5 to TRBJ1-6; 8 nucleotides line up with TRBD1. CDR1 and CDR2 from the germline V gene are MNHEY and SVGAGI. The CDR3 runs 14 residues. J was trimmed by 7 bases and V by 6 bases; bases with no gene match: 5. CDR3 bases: TGTGCCAGCAGCCCCGACAGGGGCAATTCACCCCTCCACTTT. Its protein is CASSPDRGNSPLHF.

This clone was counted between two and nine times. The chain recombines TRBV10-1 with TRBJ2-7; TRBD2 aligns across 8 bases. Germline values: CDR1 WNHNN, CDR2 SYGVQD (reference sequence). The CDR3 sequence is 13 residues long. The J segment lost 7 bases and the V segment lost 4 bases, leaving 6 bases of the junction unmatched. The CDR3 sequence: CASSGTSSQEQYF. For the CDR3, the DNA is TGCGCCAGCAGTGGGACTAGCTCGCAGGAGCAGTACTTC.

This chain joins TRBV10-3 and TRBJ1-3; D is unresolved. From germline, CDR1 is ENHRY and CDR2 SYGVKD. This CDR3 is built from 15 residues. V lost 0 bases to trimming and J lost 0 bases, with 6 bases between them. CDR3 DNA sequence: TGTGCCATCAGTGAGTCCCACAGCTCTGGAAACACCATATATTTT. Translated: CAISESHSSGNTIYF.

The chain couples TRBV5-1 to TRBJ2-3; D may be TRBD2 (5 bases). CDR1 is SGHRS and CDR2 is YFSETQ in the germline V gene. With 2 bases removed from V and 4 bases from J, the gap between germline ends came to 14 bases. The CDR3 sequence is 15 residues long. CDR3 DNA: TGCGCCAGCAGCTTTGAGGGTAGCCTCGCAGATACGCAGTATTTT. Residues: CASSFEGSLADTQYF.

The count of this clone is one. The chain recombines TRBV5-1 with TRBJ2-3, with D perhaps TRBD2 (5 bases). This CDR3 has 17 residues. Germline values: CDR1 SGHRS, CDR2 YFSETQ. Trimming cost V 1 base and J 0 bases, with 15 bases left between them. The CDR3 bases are TGCGCCAGCAGCTTGAGTTCTAGCCGAATTAGCACAGATACGCAGTATTTT. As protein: CASSLSSSRISTDTQYF.

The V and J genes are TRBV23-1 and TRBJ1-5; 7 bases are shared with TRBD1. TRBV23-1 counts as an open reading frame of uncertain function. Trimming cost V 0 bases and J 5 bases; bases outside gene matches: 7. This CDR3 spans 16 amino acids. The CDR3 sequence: CASSQSRQGRDQPQHF. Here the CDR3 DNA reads TGCGCCAGCAGTCAATCCCGACAGGGACGGGATCAGCCCCAGCATTTT.

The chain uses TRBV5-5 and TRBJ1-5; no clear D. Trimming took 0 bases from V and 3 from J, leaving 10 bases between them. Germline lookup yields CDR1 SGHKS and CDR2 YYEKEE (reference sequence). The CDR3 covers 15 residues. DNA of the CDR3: TGTGCCAGCAGCTTGGCAGCAGGCACCAATCAGCCCCAGCATTTT. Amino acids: CASSLAAGTNQPQHF. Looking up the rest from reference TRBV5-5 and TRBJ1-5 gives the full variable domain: DAGVTQSPTHLIKTRGQQVTLRCSPISGHKSVSWYQQVLGQGPQFIFQYYEKEERGRGNFPDRFSARQFPNYSSELNVNALLLGDSALYLCASSLAAGTNQPQHFGDGTRLSIL.

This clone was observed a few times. The CDR3 nucleotides read TGTGCCAGCAGCCCAGGGTCTAACACAGATACGCAGTATTTT. This codes for CASSPGSNTDTQYF. The chain has TRBV9 and TRBJ2-3; D may be TRBD1 (5 bases). The CDR3 consists of 14 residues. Germline CDR1 and CDR2: SGDLS and YYNGEE. Trimming cost V 4 bases and J 2 bases, with 11 bases left between them.

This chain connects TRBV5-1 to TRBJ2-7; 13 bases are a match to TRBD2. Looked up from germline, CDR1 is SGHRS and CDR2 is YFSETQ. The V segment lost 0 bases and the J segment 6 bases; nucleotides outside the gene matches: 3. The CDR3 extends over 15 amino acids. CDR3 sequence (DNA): TGCGCCAGCAGCTTGGCCGGGACTAGCGGGACCGAGCAGTACTTC. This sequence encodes CASSLAGTSGTEQYF.

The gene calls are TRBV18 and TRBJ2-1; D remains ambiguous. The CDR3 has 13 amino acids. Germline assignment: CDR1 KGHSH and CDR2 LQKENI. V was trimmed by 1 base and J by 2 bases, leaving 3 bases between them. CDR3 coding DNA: TGTGCCAGCTCACCACTTACCTACAATGAGCAGTTCTTC. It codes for CASSPLTYNEQFF.

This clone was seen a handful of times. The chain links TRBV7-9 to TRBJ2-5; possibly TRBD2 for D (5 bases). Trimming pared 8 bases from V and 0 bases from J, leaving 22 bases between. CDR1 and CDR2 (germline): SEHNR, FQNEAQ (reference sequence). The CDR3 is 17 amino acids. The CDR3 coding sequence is TGTGCCAGCTACAATGGACTGACGCCGACTCACCAAGAGACCCAGTACTTC. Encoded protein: CASYNGLTPTHQETQYF. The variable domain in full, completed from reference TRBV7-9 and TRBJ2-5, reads DTGVSQNPRHKITKRGQNVTFRCDPISEHNRLYWYRQTLGQGPEFLTYFQNEAQLEKSRLLSDRFSAERPKGSFSTLEIQRTEQGDSAMYLCASYNGLTPTHQETQYFGPGTRLLVL.

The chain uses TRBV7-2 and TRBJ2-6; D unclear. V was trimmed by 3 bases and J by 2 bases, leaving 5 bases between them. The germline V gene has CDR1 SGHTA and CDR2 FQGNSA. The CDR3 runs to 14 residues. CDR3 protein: CASSFVTGANVLTF. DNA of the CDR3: TGTGCCAGCAGCTTCGTTACTGGGGCCAACGTCCTGACTTTC.